This note documents a single T cell receptor beta chain sequence. These data belong to a study of blood T cell repertoires in COVID-19. The method was immunoSEQ multiplex PCR; TCRdb's version includes in-frame clones alone and lacks a portion of them. The repertoire holds about 160,000 clones, with 82% as singletons. The sample consisted of PBMCs or T cells enriched from blood (not recorded which). The receptor was isolated from a man between 60 and 75 years old who had recovered from COVID-19.

The DNA for the CDR3 is TGTGCCAGCAGTTTCGATAGCGGGAGCGGTTACAATGAGCAGTTCTTC. This gives the protein CASSFDSGSGYNEQFF. This rearrangement joins TRBV6-5 to TRBJ2-1; TRBD2 matches at 9 bases. V lost 4 bases to trimming and J lost 4 bases; unmatched junction nucleotides: 8. Per the germline V gene, CDR1 is MNHEY and CDR2 is SVGAGI. This CDR3 contains 16 residues.